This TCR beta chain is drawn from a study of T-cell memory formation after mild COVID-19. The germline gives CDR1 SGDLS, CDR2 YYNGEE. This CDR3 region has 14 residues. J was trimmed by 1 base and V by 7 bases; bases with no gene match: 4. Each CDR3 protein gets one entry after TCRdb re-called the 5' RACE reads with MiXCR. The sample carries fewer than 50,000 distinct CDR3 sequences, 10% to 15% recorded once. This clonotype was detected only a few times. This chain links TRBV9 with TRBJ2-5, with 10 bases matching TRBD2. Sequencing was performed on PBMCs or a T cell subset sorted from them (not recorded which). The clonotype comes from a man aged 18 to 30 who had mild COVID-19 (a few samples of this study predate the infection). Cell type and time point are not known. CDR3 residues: CASLSGGLQETQYF. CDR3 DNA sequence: TGTGCCAGCCTTAGCGGGGGGCTCCAAGAGACCCAGTACTTC. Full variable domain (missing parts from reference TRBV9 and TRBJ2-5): DSGVTQTPKHLITATGQRVTLRCSPRSGDLSVYWYQQSLDQGLQFLIQYYNGEERAKGNILERFSAQQFPDLHSELNLSSLELGDSALYFCASLSGGLQETQYFGPGTRLLVL.